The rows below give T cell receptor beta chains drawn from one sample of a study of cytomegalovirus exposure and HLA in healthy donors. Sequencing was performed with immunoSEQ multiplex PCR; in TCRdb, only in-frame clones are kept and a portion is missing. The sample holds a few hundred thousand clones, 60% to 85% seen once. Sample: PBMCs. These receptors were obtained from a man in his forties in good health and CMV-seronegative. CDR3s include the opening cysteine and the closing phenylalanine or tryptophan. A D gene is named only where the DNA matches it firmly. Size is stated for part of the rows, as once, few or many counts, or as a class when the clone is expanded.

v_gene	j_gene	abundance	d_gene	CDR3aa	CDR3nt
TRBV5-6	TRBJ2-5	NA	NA	CASSRGIQETQYF	TGTGCCAGCAGCCGAGGGATTCAAGAGACCCAGTACTTC
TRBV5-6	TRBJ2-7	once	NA	CASSLELLGLNEQYF	TGTGCCAGCAGCTTGGAGTTACTAGGACTGAACGAGCAGTACTTC
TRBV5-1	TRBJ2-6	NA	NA	CASSLEGDPSGANVLTF	TGCGCCAGCAGCTTGGAGGGGGATCCCTCTGGGGCCAACGTCCTGACTTTC
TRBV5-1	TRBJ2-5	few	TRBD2	CASSLAGTTQETQYF	TGCGCCAGCAGCTTAGCCGGGACTACCCAAGAGACCCAGTACTTC
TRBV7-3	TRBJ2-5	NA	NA	CASSSFGGPEETQYF	TGTGCCAGCAGCTCATTTGGAGGGCCTGAAGAGACCCAGTACTTC
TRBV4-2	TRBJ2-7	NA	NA	CASSQESALSSYEQYF	TGTGCCAGCAGCCAGGAGAGTGCCCTCTCTTCTTACGAGCAGTACTTC
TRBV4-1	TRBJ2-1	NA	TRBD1	CASSPGQGYNEQFF	TGCGCCAGCAGCCCTGGACAGGGATACAATGAGCAGTTCTTC
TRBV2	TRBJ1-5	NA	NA	CASSDSLSGSNQPQHF	TGTGCCAGCAGTGACAGCCTATCAGGTAGTAATCAGCCCCAGCATTTT
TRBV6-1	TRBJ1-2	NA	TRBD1	CASTHDRGSVGYTF	TGTGCCAGCACCCACGACAGGGGTTCGGTTGGCTACACCTTC
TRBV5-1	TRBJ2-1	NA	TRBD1	CASSLVTGEYNEQFF	TGCGCCAGCAGCTTGGTGACAGGGGAGTACAATGAGCAGTTCTTC
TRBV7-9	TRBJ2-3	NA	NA	CASSRGQSTDTQYF	TGTGCCAGCAGCCGAGGACAGAGCACAGATACGCAGTATTTT
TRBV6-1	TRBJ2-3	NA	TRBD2	CASSEGGGRRTDTQYF	TGTGCCAGCAGTGAAGGGGGCGGGAGAAGGACAGATACGCAGTATTTT
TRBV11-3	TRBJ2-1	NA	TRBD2	CASSLGVAGGAYNEQFF	TGTGCCAGCAGCTTAGGCGTAGCGGGGGGCGCCTACAATGAGCAGTTCTTC
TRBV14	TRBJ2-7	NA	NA	CASSPGPLSSLYPLDEQYF	TGTGCCAGCAGCCCTGGGCCGCTGTCTAGCCTGTATCCTCTAGACGAGCAGTACTTC
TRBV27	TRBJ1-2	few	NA	CASSLSGAYGYTF	TGTGCCAGCAGTTTATCAGGAGCCTATGGCTACACCTTC
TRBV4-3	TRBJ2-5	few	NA	CASSQDLETQYF	TGCGCCAGCAGCCAGGACTTAGAGACCCAGTACTTC
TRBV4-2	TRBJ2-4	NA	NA	CASSQEERRARNIQYF	TGTGCCAGCAGCCAAGAAGAGAGGCGGGCTAGAAACATTCAGTACTTC
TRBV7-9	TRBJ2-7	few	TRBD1	CASSGTVSYEQYF	TGTGCCAGCAGCGGGACAGTCTCCTACGAGCAGTACTTC
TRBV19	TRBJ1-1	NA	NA	CASSISGLMNTEAFF	TGTGCCAGTAGTATAAGCGGTTTGATGAACACTGAAGCTTTCTTT
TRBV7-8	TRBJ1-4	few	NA	CASSPRVGILEKLFF	TGTGCCAGCAGCCCTAGGGTCGGGATTTTGGAAAAACTGTTTTTT
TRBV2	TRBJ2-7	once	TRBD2	CASHGGDTASGRKQYF	TGTGCCAGCCACGGGGGTGATACGGCTAGCGGGAGGAAGCAGTACTTC
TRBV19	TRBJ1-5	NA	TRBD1	CASGGDRISNQPQHF	TGTGCCAGTGGGGGGGACAGGATTAGCAATCAGCCCCAGCATTTT
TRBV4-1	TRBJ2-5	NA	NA	CASSQEDSQETQYF	TGCGCCAGCAGCCAAGAAGACAGCCAAGAGACCCAGTACTTC
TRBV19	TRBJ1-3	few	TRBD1	CASDRGSGNTIYF	TGTGCCAGTGACAGGGGTTCGGGAAACACCATATATTTT
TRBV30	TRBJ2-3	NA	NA	CAWTSGTDTQYF	TGTGCCTGGACATCCGGGACAGATACGCAGTATTTT
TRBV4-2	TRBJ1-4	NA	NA	CASSQSQGQFDEKLFF	TGTGCCAGCAGCCAAAGTCAAGGACAGTTCGATGAAAAACTGTTTTTT
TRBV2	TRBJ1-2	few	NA	CASRRGLGGYTF	TGTGCCAGTAGGAGAGGGCTGGGAGGCTACACCTTC
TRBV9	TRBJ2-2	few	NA	CASSPRQPNTGELFF	TGTGCCAGCAGCCCACGACAGCCGAACACCGGGGAGCTGTTTTTT
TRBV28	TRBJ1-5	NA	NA	CASSLVGTGINQPQHF	TGTGCCAGCAGTTTAGTCGGGACTGGGATTAATCAGCCCCAGCATTTT
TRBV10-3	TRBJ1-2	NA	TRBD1	CAISFAGQETYGYTF	TGTGCCATCAGCTTCGCTGGACAGGAGACTTATGGCTACACCTTC
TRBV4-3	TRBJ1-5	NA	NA	CASSQDSGQPQHF	TGCGCCAGCAGCCAAGATTCAGGTCAGCCCCAGCATTTT
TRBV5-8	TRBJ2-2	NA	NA	CASSLVRDTGELFF	TGTGCCAGCAGCTTAGTTCGGGACACCGGGGAGCTGTTTTTT
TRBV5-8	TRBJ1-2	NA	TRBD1	CASSLTGGTNYGYTF	TGTGCCAGCAGCTTGACAGGGGGGACTAACTATGGCTACACCTTC
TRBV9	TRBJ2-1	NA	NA	CASSVVGGYNEQFF	TGTGCCAGCAGCGTAGTAGGGGGATACAATGAGCAGTTCTTC
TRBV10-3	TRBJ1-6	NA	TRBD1	CATTGDPYNSPLHF	TGTGCCACCACAGGGGACCCCTATAATTCACCCCTCCACTTT
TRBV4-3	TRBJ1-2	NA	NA	CASSQAGGLGYGYTF	TGCGCCAGCAGCCAAGCGGGGGGCTTAGGCTATGGCTACACCTTC
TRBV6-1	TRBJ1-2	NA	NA	CASSHRERGYGYTF	TGTGCCAGCAGCCACAGGGAGAGGGGGTATGGCTACACCTTC
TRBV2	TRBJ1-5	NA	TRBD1	CASSLGQGGQPQHF	TGTGCCAGCAGTCTCGGACAGGGCGGTCAGCCCCAGCATTTT
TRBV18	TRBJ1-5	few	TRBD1	CASSYGTANQPQHF	TGTGCCAGCTCCTACGGGACAGCTAATCAGCCCCAGCATTTT
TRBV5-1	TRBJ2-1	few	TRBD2	CASSIGTSGSITYNEQFF	TGCGCCAGCAGCATCGGGACTAGCGGGAGTATCACCTACAATGAGCAGTTCTTC
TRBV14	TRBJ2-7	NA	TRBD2	CASRPRGGNSYEQYF	TGTGCCAGCAGGCCCCGCGGGGGAAACTCCTACGAGCAGTACTTC
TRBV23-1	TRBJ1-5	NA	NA	CASRERRQPQHF	TGCGCCAGCAGGGAGCGTAGGCAGCCCCAGCATTTT
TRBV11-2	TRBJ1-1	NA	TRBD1	CASSRDREDTEAFF	TGTGCCAGCAGCCGGGACAGGGAGGACACTGAAGCTTTCTTT
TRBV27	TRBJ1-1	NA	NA	CASSFRLGGTEAFF	TGTGCCAGCAGTTTCCGGTTGGGCGGGACTGAAGCTTTCTTT
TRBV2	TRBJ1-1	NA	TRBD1	CASMTGADTEAFF	TGTGCCAGCATGACAGGGGCAGACACTGAAGCTTTCTTT